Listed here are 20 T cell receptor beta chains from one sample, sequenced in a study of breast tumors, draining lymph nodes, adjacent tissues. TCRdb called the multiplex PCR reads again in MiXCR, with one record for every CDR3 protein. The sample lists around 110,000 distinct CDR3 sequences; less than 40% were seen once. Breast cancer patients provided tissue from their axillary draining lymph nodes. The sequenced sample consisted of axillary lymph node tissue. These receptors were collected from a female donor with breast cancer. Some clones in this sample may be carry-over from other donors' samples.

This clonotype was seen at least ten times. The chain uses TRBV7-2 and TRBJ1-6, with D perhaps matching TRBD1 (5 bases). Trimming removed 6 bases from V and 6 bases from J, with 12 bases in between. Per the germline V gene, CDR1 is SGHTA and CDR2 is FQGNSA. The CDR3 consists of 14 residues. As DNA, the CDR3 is TGTGCCAGCAGTTATGGGACCCTTAATTCACCCCTCCACTTT. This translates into CASSYGTLNSPLHF.

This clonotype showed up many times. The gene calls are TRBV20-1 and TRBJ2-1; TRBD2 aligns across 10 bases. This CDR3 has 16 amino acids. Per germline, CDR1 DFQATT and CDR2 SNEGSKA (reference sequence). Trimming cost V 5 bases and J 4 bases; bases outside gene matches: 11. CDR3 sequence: CSASPRRAGGYNEQFF. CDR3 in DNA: TGCAGTGCTTCACCTCGGCGAGCGGGGGGGTACAATGAGCAGTTCTTC.

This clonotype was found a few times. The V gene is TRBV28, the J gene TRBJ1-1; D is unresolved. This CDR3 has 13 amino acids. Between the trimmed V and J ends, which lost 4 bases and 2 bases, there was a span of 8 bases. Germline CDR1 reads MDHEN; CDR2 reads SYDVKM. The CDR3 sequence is CASSWIGNTEAFF. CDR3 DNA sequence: TGTGCCAGCAGTTGGATAGGAAACACTGAAGCTTTCTTT.

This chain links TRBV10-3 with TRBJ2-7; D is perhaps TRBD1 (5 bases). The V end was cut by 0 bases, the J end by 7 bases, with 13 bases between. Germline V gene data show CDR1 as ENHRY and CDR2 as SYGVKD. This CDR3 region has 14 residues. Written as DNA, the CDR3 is TGTGCCATCAGTGAGTCGACAGTTGGACATGAGCAGTACTTC. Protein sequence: CAISESTVGHEQYF.

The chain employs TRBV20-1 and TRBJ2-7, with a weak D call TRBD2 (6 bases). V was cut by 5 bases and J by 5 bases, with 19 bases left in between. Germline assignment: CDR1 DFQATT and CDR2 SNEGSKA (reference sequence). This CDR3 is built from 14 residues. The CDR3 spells CSADRGEMADEQYF. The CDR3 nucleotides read TGCAGTGCTGATCGCGGGGAGATGGCCGACGAGCAGTACTTC.

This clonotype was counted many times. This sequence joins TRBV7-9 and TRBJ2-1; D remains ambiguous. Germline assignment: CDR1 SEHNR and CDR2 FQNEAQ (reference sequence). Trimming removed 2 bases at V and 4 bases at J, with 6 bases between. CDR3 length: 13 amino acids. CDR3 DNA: TGTGCCAGCAGCTTACCCTCATACAATGAGCAGTTCTTC. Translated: CASSLPSYNEQFF.

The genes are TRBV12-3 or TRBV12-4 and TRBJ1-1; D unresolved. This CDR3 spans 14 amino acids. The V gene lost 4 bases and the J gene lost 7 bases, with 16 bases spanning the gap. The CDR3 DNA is TGTGCCAGCAGTTGGGGTGTTGTGGGGATTGAAGCTTTCTTT. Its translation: CASSWGVVGIEAFF.

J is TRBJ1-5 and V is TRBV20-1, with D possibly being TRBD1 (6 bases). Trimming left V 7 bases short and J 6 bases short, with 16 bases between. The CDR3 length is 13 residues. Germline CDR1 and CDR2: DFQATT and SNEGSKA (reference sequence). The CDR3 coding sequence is TGCAGTGTTGGGACAAAGCATAGTCAGCCCCAGCATTTT. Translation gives CSVGTKHSQPQHF.

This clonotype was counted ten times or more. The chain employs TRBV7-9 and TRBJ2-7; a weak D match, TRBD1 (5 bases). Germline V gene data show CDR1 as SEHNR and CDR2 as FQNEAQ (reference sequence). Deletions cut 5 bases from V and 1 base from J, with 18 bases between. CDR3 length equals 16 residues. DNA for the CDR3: TGTGCCAGCAGCCCTCCCAGGTCCAGGGCTTCCTACGAGCAGTACTTC. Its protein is CASSPPRSRASYEQYF.

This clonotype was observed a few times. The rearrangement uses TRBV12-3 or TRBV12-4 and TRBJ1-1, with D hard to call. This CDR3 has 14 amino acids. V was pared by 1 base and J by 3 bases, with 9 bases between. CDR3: CASSLGAGYTEAFF. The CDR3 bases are TGTGCCAGCAGTTTAGGAGCAGGCTACACTGAAGCTTTCTTT.

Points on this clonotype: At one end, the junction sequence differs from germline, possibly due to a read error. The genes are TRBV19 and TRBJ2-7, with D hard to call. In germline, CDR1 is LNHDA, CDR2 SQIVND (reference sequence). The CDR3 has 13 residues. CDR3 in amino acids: CASSSRSSYGQYF. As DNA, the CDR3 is TGTGCCAGCAGTTCAAGAAGCTCCTACGGGCAGTACTTC.

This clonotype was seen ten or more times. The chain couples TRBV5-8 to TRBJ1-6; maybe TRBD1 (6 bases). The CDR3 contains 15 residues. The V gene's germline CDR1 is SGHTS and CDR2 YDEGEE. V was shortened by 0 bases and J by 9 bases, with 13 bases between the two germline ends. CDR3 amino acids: CASSLVGDIVSPLHF. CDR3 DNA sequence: TGTGCCAGCAGCTTGGTGGGGGACATTGTTTCACCCCTCCACTTT.

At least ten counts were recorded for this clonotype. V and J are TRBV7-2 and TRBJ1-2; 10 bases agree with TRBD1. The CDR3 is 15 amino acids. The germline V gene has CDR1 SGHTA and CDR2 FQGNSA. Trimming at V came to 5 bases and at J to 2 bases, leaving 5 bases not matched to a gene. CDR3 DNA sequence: TGTGCCAGCAGCCGTGACAGGGGGCGCAACTATGGCTACACCTTC. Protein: CASSRDRGRNYGYTF.

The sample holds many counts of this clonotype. CDR3 protein: CASRSPGLEDYEQYF. CDR3 coding DNA: TGTGCCAGCAGGTCCCCCGGCCTCGAGGACTACGAGCAGTACTTC. The rearrangement uses TRBV28 and TRBJ2-7; no firm D call. Per germline, CDR1 MDHEN and CDR2 SYDVKM. The CDR3 covers 15 residues. V was shortened by 6 bases and J by 3 bases, with 18 bases between the two germline ends.

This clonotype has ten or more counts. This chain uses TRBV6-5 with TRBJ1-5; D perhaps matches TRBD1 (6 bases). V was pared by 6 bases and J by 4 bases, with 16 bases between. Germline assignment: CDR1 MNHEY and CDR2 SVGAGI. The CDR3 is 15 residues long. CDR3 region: CASSKQGLKNQPQHF. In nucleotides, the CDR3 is TGTGCCAGCAGCAAACAGGGACTTAAAAATCAGCCCCAGCATTTT.

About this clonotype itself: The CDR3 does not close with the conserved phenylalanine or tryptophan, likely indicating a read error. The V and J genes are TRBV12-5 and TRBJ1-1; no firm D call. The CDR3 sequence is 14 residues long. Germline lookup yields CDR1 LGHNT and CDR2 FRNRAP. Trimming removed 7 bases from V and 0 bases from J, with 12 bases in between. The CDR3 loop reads CASALTGMNTEAFC. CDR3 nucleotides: TGTGCTAGTGCCTTAACGGGGATGAACACTGAAGCTTTCTGT.

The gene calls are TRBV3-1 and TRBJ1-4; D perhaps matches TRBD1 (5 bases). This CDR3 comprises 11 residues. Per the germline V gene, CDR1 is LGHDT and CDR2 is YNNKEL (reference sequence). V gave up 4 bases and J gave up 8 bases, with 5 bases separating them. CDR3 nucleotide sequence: TGTGCCAGCAGCCGGGGCGAAAAACTGTTTTTT. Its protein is CASSRGEKLFF.

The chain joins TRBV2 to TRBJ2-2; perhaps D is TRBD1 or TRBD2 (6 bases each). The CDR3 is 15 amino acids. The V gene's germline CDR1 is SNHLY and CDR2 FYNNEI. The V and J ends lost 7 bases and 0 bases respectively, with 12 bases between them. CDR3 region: CASMYGGANTGELFF. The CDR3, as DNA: TGTGCCAGCATGTACGGGGGCGCGAACACCGGGGAGCTGTTTTTT.

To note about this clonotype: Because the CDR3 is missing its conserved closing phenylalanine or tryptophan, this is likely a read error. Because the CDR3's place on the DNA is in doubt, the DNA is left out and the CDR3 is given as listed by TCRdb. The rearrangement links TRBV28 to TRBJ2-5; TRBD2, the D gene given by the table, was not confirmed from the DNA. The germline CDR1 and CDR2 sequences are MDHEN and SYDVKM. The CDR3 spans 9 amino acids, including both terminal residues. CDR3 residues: CASSLGLAG.

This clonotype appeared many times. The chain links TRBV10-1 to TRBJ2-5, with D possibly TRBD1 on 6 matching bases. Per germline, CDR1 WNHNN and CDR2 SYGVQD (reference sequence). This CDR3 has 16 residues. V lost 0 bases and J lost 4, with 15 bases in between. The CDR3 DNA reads TGCGCCAGCAGTGAGTCACGGACTGGGGGCCCAGAGACCCAGTACTTC. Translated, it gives CASSESRTGGPETQYF.